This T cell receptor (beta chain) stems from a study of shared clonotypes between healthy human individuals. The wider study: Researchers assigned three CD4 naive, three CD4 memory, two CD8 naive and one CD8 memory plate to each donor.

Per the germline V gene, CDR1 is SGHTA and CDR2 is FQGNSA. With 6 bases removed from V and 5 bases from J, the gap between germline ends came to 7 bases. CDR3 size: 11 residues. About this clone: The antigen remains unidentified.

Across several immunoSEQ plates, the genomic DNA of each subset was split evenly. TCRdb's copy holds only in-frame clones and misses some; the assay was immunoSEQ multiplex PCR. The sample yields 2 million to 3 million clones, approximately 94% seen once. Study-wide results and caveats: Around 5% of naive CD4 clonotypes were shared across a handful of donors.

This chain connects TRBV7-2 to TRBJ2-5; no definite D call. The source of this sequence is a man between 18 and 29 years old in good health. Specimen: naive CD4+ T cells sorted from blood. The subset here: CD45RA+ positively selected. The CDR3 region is CASRTGETQYF. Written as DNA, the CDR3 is TGTGCCAGCAGAACCGGGGAGACCCAGTACTTC.